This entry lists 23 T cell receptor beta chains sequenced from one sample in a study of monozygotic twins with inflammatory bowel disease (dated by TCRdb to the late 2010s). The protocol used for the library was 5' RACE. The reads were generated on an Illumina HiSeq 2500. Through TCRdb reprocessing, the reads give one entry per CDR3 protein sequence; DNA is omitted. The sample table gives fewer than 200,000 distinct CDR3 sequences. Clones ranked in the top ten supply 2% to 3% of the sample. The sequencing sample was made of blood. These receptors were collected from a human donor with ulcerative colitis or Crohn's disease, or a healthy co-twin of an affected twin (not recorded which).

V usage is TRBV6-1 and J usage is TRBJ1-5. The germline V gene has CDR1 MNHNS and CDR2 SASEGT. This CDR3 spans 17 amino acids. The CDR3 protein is CASEQDSGGYSNQPQHF.

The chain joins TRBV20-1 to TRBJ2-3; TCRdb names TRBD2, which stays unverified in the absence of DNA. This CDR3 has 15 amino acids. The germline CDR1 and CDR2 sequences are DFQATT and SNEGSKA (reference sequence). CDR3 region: CSAPLLRGDTDTQYF.

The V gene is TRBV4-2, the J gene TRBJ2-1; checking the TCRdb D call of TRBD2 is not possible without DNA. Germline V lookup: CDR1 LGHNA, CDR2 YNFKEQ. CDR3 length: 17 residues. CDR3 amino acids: CASSLGVGSASSNEQFF.

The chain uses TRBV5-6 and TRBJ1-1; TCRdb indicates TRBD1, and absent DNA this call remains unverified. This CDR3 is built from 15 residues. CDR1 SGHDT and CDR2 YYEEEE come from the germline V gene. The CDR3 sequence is CASSPDTLTNTEAFF.

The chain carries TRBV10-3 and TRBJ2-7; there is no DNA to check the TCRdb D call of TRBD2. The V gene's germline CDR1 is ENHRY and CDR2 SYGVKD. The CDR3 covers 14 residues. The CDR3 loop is CAISVSASSYEQYF.

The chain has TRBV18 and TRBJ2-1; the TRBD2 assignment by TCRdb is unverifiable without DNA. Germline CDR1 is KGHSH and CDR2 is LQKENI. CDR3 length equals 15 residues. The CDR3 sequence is CASNIRDSTEAEQFF.

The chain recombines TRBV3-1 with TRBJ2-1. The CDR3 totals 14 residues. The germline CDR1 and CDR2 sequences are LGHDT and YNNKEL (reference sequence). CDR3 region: CASSQDSLANEQFF.

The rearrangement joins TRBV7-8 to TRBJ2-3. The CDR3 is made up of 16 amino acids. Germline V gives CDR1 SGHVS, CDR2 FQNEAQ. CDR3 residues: CASSLRVSEGTDTQYF.

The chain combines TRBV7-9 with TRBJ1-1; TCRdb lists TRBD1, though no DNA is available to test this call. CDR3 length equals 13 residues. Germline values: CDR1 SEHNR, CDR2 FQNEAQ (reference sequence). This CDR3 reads CASSLRGDTEAFF.

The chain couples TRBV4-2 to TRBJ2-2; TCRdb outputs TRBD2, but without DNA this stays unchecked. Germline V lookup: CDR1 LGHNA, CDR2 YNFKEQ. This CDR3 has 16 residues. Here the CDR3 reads CASSQSPAVNTGELFF.

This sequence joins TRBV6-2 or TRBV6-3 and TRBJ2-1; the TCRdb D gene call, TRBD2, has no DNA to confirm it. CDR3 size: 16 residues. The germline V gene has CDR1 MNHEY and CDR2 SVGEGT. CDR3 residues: CASSHGLGLGPDEQFF.

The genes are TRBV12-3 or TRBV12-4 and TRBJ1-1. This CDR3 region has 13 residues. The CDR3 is CASIIRGNTEAFF.

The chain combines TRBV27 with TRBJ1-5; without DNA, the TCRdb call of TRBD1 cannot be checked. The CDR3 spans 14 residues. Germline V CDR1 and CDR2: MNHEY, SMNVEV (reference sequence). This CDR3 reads CASSFHGGHQPQHF.

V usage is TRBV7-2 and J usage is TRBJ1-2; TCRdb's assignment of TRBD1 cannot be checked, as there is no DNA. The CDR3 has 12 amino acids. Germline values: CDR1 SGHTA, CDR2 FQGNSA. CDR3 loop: CASSPQGYGYTF.

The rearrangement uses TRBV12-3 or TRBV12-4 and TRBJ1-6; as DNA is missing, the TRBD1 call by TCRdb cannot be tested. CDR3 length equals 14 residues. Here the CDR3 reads CASTPRGWNSPLHF.

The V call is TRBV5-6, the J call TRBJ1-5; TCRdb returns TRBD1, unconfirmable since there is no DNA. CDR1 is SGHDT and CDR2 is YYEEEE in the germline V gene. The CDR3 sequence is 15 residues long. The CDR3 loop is CASSLLSSLDQPQHF. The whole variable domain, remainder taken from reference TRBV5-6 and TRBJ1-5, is DAGVTQSPTHLIKTRGQQVTLRCSPKSGHDTVSWYQQALGQGPQFIFQYYEEEERQRGNFPDRFSGHQFPNYSSELNVNALLLGDSALYLCASSLLSSLDQPQHFGDGTRLSIL.

This CDR3 reads CASSRDSTNEKPFF. The chain carries TRBV7-6 and TRBJ1-4; TCRdb names TRBD1, which stays unverified in the absence of DNA. This CDR3 contains 14 residues. Germline values: CDR1 SGHVS, CDR2 FNYEAQ.

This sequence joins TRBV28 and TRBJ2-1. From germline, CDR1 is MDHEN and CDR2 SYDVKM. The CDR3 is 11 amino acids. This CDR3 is CASSLSREQFF.

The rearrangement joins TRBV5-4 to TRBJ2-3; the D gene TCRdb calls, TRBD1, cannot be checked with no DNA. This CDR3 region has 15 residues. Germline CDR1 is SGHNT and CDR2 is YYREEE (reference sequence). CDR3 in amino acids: CASSLVGQGADTQYF.

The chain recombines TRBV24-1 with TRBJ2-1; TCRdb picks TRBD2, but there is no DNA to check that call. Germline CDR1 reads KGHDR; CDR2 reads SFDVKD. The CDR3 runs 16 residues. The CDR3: CATSDPRAGAYNEQFF.

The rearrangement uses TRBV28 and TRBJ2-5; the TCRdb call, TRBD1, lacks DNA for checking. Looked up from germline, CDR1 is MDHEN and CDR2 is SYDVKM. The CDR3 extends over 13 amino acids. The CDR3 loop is CASAGTSPETQYF.

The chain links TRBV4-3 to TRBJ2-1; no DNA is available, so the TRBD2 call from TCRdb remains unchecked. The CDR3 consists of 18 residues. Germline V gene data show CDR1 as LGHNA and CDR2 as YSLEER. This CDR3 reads CASSQGLAGVATYNEQFF.

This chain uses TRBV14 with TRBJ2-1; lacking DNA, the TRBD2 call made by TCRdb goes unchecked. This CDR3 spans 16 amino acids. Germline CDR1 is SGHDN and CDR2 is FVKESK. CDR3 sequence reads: CASSHARDSAINEQFF. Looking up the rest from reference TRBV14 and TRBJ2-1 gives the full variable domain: EAGVTQFPSHSVIEKGQTVTLRCDPISGHDNLYWYRRVMGKEIKFLLHFVKESKQDESGMPNNRFLAERTGGTYSTLKVQPAELEDSGVYFCASSHARDSAINEQFFGPGTRLTVL.